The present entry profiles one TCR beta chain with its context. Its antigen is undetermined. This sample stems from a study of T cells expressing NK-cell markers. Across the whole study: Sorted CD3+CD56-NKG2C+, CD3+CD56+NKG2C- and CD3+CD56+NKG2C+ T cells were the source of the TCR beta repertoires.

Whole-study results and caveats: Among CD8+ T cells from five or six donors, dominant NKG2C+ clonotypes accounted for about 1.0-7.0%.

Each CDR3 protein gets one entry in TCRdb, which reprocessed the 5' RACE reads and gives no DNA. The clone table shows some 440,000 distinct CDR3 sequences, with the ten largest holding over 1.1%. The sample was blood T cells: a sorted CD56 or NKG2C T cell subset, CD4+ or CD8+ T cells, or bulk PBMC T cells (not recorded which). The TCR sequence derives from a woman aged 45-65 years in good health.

This CDR3 is CAAVGQPNYGYTF. The rearrangement links TRBV6-1 to TRBJ1-2. There are 13 residues in the CDR3. Per germline, CDR1 MNHNS and CDR2 SASEGT.